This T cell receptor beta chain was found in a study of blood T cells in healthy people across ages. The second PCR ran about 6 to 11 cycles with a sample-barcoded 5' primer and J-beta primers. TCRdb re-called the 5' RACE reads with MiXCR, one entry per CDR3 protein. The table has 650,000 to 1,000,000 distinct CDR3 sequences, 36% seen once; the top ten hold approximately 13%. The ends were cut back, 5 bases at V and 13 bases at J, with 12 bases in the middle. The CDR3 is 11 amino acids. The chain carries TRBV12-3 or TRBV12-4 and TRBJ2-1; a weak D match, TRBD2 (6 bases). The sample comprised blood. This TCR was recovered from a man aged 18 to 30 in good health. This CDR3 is CASSDRDFQFF. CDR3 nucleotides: TGTGCCAGCAGTGACCGGGACTTTCAGTTCTTC.